Listed here is a single TCR beta chain. Antigen: not known. Averaging approximately 120 mL, one heparinised blood draw came from each individual donor. The investigators reverse transcribed all of the isolated RNA, so they sequenced expressed TCRB transcripts. Data came from immunoSEQ multiplex PCR; TCRdb stores just in-frame clones and leaves some out. The data contain about 130,000 clones, 9% to 9.5% of them seen just once; the ten biggest clones take up about 0.61%. This specimen comes from a study of beta chain features in type 1 diabetes. Germline V gene data show CDR1 as SGHDT and CDR2 as YYEEEE. CDR3 length: 14 amino acids. Trimming cost V 3 bases and J 4 bases, with 14 bases left between them. Study-wide results and limits: Researchers reported that naive, central memory and Treg TCRB repertoires appeared more similar in patients than in healthy donors.

The clonotype originates from a young man in good health. Material for sequencing was central memory CD4+ T cells from blood. V is TRBV5-6 and J is TRBJ2-7, with a possible D match to TRBD2 (5 bases). The CDR3, as DNA: TGTGCCAGCAGCTGGGATTTGAGGGCTTACGAGCAGTACTTC. This gives the protein CASSWDLRAYEQYF.